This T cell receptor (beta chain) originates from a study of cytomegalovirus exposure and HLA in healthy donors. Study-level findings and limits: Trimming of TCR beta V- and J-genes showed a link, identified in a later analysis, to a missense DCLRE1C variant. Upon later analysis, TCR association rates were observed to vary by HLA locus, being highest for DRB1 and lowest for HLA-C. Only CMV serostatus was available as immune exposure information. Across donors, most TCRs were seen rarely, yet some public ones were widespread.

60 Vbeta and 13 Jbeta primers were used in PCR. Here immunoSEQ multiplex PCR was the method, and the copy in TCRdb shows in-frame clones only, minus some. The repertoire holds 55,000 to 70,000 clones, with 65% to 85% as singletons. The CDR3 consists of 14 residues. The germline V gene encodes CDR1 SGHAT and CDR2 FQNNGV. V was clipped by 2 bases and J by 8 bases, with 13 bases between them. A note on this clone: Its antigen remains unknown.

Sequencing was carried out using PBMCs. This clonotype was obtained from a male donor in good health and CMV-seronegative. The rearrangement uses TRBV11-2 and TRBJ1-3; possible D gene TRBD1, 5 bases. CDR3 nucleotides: TGTGCCAGCAGCTTAAACGATAGGGGTGACACCATATATTTT. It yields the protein CASSLNDRGDTIYF.